The 14 T cell receptor beta chains given below trace back to one sample, sequenced in a study of cytomegalovirus exposure and HLA in healthy donors. Primers included in the PCR were 60 Vbeta and 13 Jbeta primers. Here immunoSEQ multiplex PCR was the method, and the copy in TCRdb shows in-frame clones only, minus some. The sample lists 120,000 to 150,000 clones, around three quarters seen once, with 2% to 2.5% in the top ten. The material sequenced was PBMCs. These receptors all come from a man under 40 in good health and CMV-seronegative.

A single count supports this clone. The chain combines TRBV5-1 with TRBJ2-3; 7 nucleotides align to TRBD1. After removal of 1 base from V and 0 bases from J, the junction contained 5 bases not matched to a gene. The germline V gene has CDR1 SGHRS and CDR2 YFSETQ. The CDR3 runs 16 residues. Here the CDR3 reads CASSLTPGQSTDTQYF. For the CDR3, the DNA is TGCGCCAGCAGCTTGACCCCGGGACAGAGCACAGATACGCAGTATTTT.

This clone was detected only once. The chain is built from TRBV5-1 and TRBJ1-1, with 9 bases identical to TRBD1. The germline gives CDR1 SGHRS, CDR2 YFSETQ. The CDR3 loop spans 16 amino acids. With 4 bases clipped from V and 4 bases from J, the junction kept 11 bases outside the gene matches. CDR3 coding DNA: TGCGCCAGCAGCCCCCGACAGGGGGGCGCGGGCACTGAAGCTTTCTTT. Its translation: CASSPRQGGAGTEAFF.

This chain links TRBV27 with TRBJ1-1, with D perhaps TRBD1 (5 bases). The CDR3 extends over 16 amino acids. The V and J ends lost 8 bases and 11 bases respectively, with 30 bases between them. In germline, CDR1 is MNHEY, CDR2 SMNVEV (reference sequence). Written as DNA, the CDR3 is TGTGCCAGCGGAAAATACAGGAGTACCACAACTGAAGGGGCTTTCTTT. This encodes CASGKYRSTTTEGAFF.

V is TRBV27 and J is TRBJ1-5, with D unclear. V lost 1 base and J lost 6, with 7 bases in between. This CDR3 has 13 amino acids. Germline V lookup: CDR1 MNHEY, CDR2 SMNVEV (reference sequence). Here the CDR3 DNA reads TGTGCCAGCAGTTTATGGTACGGTCAGCCCCAGCATTTT. It translates to CASSLWYGQPQHF.

The V gene is TRBV11-2, the J gene TRBJ1-2; perhaps TRBD1 as D (5 bases). This CDR3 is 13 amino acids long. Germline CDR1 reads SGHAT; CDR2 reads FQNNGV. The V end lost 3 bases, the J end lost 6 bases, and 11 bases lay between the germline ends. In DNA, the CDR3 is TGTGCCAGCAGCTTCACTACCAGGGATGGCTACACCTTC. Encoded protein: CASSFTTRDGYTF.

This chain uses TRBV4-2 with TRBJ2-7, with D maybe TRBD1 (5 bases). Deletions cut 1 base from V and 5 bases from J, with 15 bases between. The CDR3 extends over 15 amino acids. The germline CDR1 and CDR2 sequences are LGHNA and YNFKEQ. The CDR3 sequence: CASSQAALGADEQYF. The CDR3 nucleotides read TGTGCCAGCAGCCAAGCGGCACTTGGGGCCGACGAGCAGTACTTC.

The chain has TRBV27 and TRBJ2-2, with D possibly matching TRBD1 (6 bases). The V gene's germline CDR1 is MNHEY and CDR2 SMNVEV (reference sequence). The germline V and J ends were trimmed by 0 bases and 6 bases, with 17 bases remaining between them. The CDR3 runs to 17 residues. The DNA for the CDR3 is TGTGCCAGCAGTTTATCGACACAGGGAAATTCGGCCGGGGAGCTGTTTTTT. Translating it yields CASSLSTQGNSAGELFF.

The chain uses TRBV15 and TRBJ2-7; 11 bases fit TRBD2. The CDR3 consists of 16 residues. Per germline, CDR1 LNHNV and CDR2 YYDKDF (reference sequence). Trimming took 3 bases from V and 5 from J; bases not matched to a gene: 9. CDR3 sequence (DNA): TGTGCCACCAGCAGGAATCGGGGGACTAGCGGCAACGAGCAGTACTTC. Translating gives CATSRNRGTSGNEQYF.

This rearrangement joins TRBV2 to TRBJ1-3; 7 bases are shared with TRBD1. Germline assignment: CDR1 SNHLY and CDR2 FYNNEI. The trim removed 5 bases at V and 7 bases at J, leaving 8 bases unmatched. The CDR3 loop spans 14 amino acids. CDR3 loop: CASSSDRQSNTIYF. The CDR3 region has the DNA TGTGCCAGCAGTTCGGACAGGCAGTCGAACACCATATATTTT.

This clone was observed a few times. This sequence joins TRBV27 and TRBJ2-1, with D possibly TRBD1 on 5 matching bases. The CDR3 covers 16 residues. V shed 5 bases and J shed 0 bases, with 14 bases lying between them. Per the germline V gene, CDR1 is MNHEY and CDR2 is SMNVEV (reference sequence). CDR3 nucleotides: TGTGCCAGCAGTGCCCGGACAATAAGCTCCTACAATGAGCAGTTCTTC. This translates into CASSARTISSYNEQFF.

Of note for this clone: The same CDR3 also results from other DNA sequences found in this sample. This sequence joins TRBV6-1 and TRBJ2-3; D perhaps matches TRBD1 (6 bases). Trimming removed 4 bases from V and 3 bases from J, with 11 bases in between. Germline V gene sequence: CDR1 MNHNS, CDR2 SASEGT. This CDR3 is 14 amino acids long. Written as DNA, the CDR3 is TGTGCCAGCAGTGTACAGGGTAGGACAGATACGCAGTATTTT. It codes for CASSVQGRTDTQYF.

This clone was recorded a few times. This chain links TRBV5-1 with TRBJ2-1, with D possibly TRBD2 on 5 matching bases. V dropped 1 base and J dropped 5 bases, with 13 bases sitting between them. Per the germline V gene, CDR1 is SGHRS and CDR2 is YFSETQ. This CDR3 is built from 15 residues. DNA for the CDR3: TGCGCCAGCAGCTTGAACGGGATGAATAACAATGAGCAGTTCTTC. Residues: CASSLNGMNNNEQFF.

The V gene is TRBV7-9, the J gene TRBJ1-2; a possible D gene is TRBD1 (5 bases). The CDR3 runs to 12 residues. Trimming shortened V by 7 bases and J by 5 bases, and 11 bases separated the two germline ends. In germline, CDR1 is SEHNR, CDR2 FQNEAQ (reference sequence). The CDR3 DNA is TGTGCCAGCACATCCCGGGGGTATGGCTACACCTTC. Its translation is CASTSRGYGYTF.

The J gene is TRBJ1-5, the V gene TRBV27; 9 nucleotides match TRBD1. J gave up 7 bases and V 3 bases, and 7 bases lay outside the gene matches. CDR3 length: 15 residues. Germline V gives CDR1 MNHEY, CDR2 SMNVEV (reference sequence). The CDR3 region is CASSLTGGTRQPQHF. The DNA for the CDR3 is TGTGCCAGCAGTTTGACAGGGGGAACCCGGCAGCCCCAGCATTTT.